One and the same sample provided the 31 T cell receptor beta chains below, sequenced in a study of tumor T cells in aggressive B-cell lymphoma. Sequenced by immunoSEQ multiplex PCR; TCRdb stores in-frame clones only, minus some. Of about 9,800 clones in the sample, approximately 85% were seen once. Sequences were obtained from tumor tissue. Receptors originate from an adult with diffuse large B cell lymphoma.

V is TRBV19 and J is TRBJ2-2; TRBD2 matches 7 bases. The CDR3 length is 14 residues. Germline CDR1 reads LNHDA; CDR2 reads SQIVND (reference sequence). The CDR3 DNA reads TGTGCGAGTCTGCGGGAGCTTAACACCGGGGAGCTGTTTTTT. Translated: CASLRELNTGELFF. The full variable domain, completed using reference TRBV19 and TRBJ2-2, is DGGITQSPKYLFRKEGQNVTLSCEQNLNHDAMYWYRQDPGQGLRLIYYSQIVNDFQKGDIAEGYSVSREKKESFPLTVTSAQKNPTAFYLCASLRELNTGELFFGEGSRLTVL.

The V call is TRBV7-9, the J call TRBJ2-3, with D possibly being TRBD2 (6 bases). Looked up from germline, CDR1 is SEHNR and CDR2 is FQNEAQ (reference sequence). V lost 5 bases to trimming and J lost 0 bases, with 15 bases between them. The CDR3 extends over 16 amino acids. CDR3 DNA: TGTGCCAGCAGCCCCGGGACTTCTCCTAGCACAGATACGCAGTATTTT. It specifies CASSPGTSPSTDTQYF. Using reference TRBV7-9 and TRBJ2-3 for the parts outside the CDR3, the full variable domain is DTGVSQNPRHKITKRGQNVTFRCDPISEHNRLYWYRQTLGQGPEFLTYFQNEAQLEKSRLLSDRFSAERPKGSFSTLEIQRTEQGDSAMYLCASSPGTSPSTDTQYFGPGTRLTVL.

The V call is TRBV7-3, the J call TRBJ2-2; TRBD2 aligns across 10 bases. V was pared by 6 bases and J by 3 bases, with 7 bases of the junction left unmatched. This CDR3 is built from 16 residues. CDR1 and CDR2 (germline): SGHTA, FQGTGA. The CDR3: CASSLSSGRYTGELFF. In DNA, the CDR3 is TGTGCCAGCAGTCTCTCTAGCGGGAGATACACCGGGGAGCTGTTTTTT.

The V call is TRBV5-8, the J call TRBJ2-1, with D possibly TRBD1 on 5 matching bases. The V gene's germline CDR1 is SGHTS and CDR2 YDEGEE. V shed 5 bases and J shed 4 bases, with 16 bases lying between them. The CDR3 loop spans 15 amino acids. The CDR3 region has the DNA TGTGCCAGCAGGGTGGACAAGTTATTATACAATGAGCAGTTCTTC. This translates into CASRVDKLLYNEQFF.

In DNA form, the CDR3 reads TGTGCCAGCAGCGGGGGCGGGAGGGCCGTAGGTGAGCAGTTCTTC. The encoded protein is CASSGGGRAVGEQFF. V is TRBV5-6 and J is TRBJ2-1, with TRBD2 identical over 9 bases. The CDR3 totals 15 residues. Per germline, CDR1 SGHDT and CDR2 YYEEEE. J was trimmed by 9 bases and V by 4 bases; bases with no gene match: 11.

V is TRBV29-1 and J is TRBJ2-5, with TRBD1 matching over 9 bases. V was clipped by 5 bases and J by 8 bases; unmatched bases: 6. Germline V gene data show CDR1 as SQVTM and CDR2 as ANQGSEA. The CDR3 loop spans 12 amino acids. The CDR3, as DNA: TGCAGCGTTCCCGGACAGGGGAGTACCCAGTACTTC. Translation: CSVPGQGSTQYF.

This chain joins TRBV7-2 and TRBJ2-1, with TRBD2 identical over 8 bases. V lost 5 bases, J lost 1 base, and 4 bases stayed unmatched. The CDR3 runs to 15 residues. CDR1 and CDR2 from the germline V gene are SGHTA and FQGNSA. CDR3 in amino acids: CASSVSGNSYNEQFF. The CDR3 bases are TGTGCCAGCAGCGTTAGCGGGAATTCCTACAATGAGCAGTTCTTC. Drawing the rest from reference TRBV7-2 and TRBJ2-1, the complete variable domain is GAGVSQSPSNKVTEKGKDVELRCDPISGHTALYWYRQSLGQGLEFLIYFQGNSAPDKSGLPSDRFSAERTGGSVSTLTIQRTQQEDSAVYLCASSVSGNSYNEQFFGPGTRLTVL.

The chain has TRBV28 and TRBJ2-3; 7 bases map to TRBD2. The J segment lost 2 bases and the V segment lost 4 bases, leaving 6 bases of the junction unmatched. Germline V gene lookup returns CDR1 MDHEN and CDR2 SYDVKM. This CDR3 is 15 amino acids long. The CDR3 nucleotides are TGTGCCAGCAGTTATACTAGCGCGAACACAGATACGCAGTATTTT. Translated: CASSYTSANTDTQYF.

The chain uses TRBV5-5 and TRBJ1-4, with 7 positions matching TRBD1. This CDR3 is 15 amino acids long. Germline V gene lookup returns CDR1 SGHKS and CDR2 YYEKEE (reference sequence). The V segment lost 5 bases and the J segment 7 bases; nucleotides outside the gene matches: 11. For the CDR3, the DNA is TGTGCCAGCAGGTTGATACAGGGGACGGTTGAAAAACTGTTTTTT. It is translated as CASRLIQGTVEKLFF.

The chain joins TRBV19 to TRBJ1-4, with D possibly matching TRBD1 (5 bases). This CDR3 has 17 residues. CDR1 is LNHDA and CDR2 is SQIVND in the germline V gene (reference sequence). Between the trimmed V and J ends, which lost 4 bases and 0 bases, there was a span of 15 bases. CDR3 sequence (DNA): TGTGCCAGTAGTACGCGTTGGGGGGTTCCAACTAATGAAAAACTGTTTTTT. Its translation: CASSTRWGVPTNEKLFF.

This sequence joins TRBV5-5 and TRBJ2-1; weak D call: TRBD1 (5 bases). The V gene lost 0 bases and the J gene lost 9 bases, with 10 bases spanning the gap. The germline CDR1 and CDR2 sequences are SGHKS and YYEKEE (reference sequence). The CDR3 runs 13 residues. This CDR3 is CASSLEWGSEQFF. CDR3 DNA: TGTGCCAGCAGCTTGGAGTGGGGCAGTGAGCAGTTCTTC.

This chain links TRBV19 with TRBJ2-7; possibly TRBD1 or TRBD2 for D (5 bases each). Germline V gene data show CDR1 as LNHDA and CDR2 as SQIVND (reference sequence). Trimming shortened V by 10 bases and J by 5 bases, and 18 bases separated the two germline ends. The CDR3 runs 13 residues. CDR3 in DNA: TGTGCCACTAGAGGGGTAGGTAGGGACGAGCAGTACTTC. Translation: CATRGVGRDEQYF.

The rearrangement links TRBV18 to TRBJ2-5; 7 bases are shared with TRBD1. With the DNA end fitting TRBJ2-7 better, the J assignment may be wrong. Per germline, CDR1 KGHSH and CDR2 LQKENI. The CDR3 spans 14 residues. The CDR3 DNA sequence: TGTGCCAGCTCACCGGGACAGTGGAAGGACGAGCAGTACTTC. Protein sequence: CASSPGQWKDEQYF.

This clone was detected once. The CDR3 reads CAAGQNLYEQYF. The CDR3 DNA follows: TGTGCCGCGGGACAGAACTTATACGAGCAGTACTTC. The V call is TRBV30, the J call TRBJ2-7, with D possibly matching TRBD1 (7 bases). Trimming cost V 8 bases and J 4 bases, with 15 bases left between them. The CDR3 contains 12 residues. Germline assignment: CDR1 GTSNPN and CDR2 SVGIG (reference sequence).

The chain carries TRBV6-1 and TRBJ2-1; D perhaps matches TRBD2 (6 bases). The germline gives CDR1 MNHNS, CDR2 SASEGT. Deletions cut 2 bases from V and 3 bases from J, with 8 bases between. The CDR3 covers 14 residues. In DNA, the CDR3 is TGTGCCAGCAGTGAATGGAGGGACTACAATGAGCAGTTCTTC. Amino acids: CASSEWRDYNEQFF.

This clone was found once. The chain uses TRBV11-3 and TRBJ2-5; tentatively, D is TRBD1 (6 bases). TRBJ2-7 matches the DNA end more closely, so the J call is doubtful. CDR1 is SGHNT and CDR2 is YENEEA in the germline V gene. This CDR3 spans 13 amino acids. The CDR3 region is CASSSRDNYEQYF. The CDR3 nucleotides are TGTGCCAGCAGCTCAAGGGACAACTACGAGCAGTACTTC.

The chain combines TRBV6-1 with TRBJ1-5; 7 nucleotides line up with TRBD1. CDR3 length equals 14 residues. Per germline, CDR1 MNHNS and CDR2 SASEGT. J lost 6 bases, V lost 8 bases, and 10 bases had no gene match. CDR3 nucleotide sequence: TGTGCCAGCGGATCGACAGGGCAGGGTCAGCCCCAGCATTTT. Protein: CASGSTGQGQPQHF.

This chain connects TRBV6-1 to TRBJ2-7; 7 bases line up with TRBD1. CDR3 length equals 14 residues. V gave up 5 bases and J gave up 6 bases; unmatched junction bases: 10. CDR1 MNHNS and CDR2 SASEGT come from the germline V gene. Here the CDR3 reads CASSLSQTGREQYF. DNA of the CDR3: TGTGCCAGCAGTTTATCTCAGACAGGGCGCGAGCAGTACTTC.

The CDR3, as DNA: TGTGCCAGTAGTAGGGACTACCAAGAGACCCAGTACTTC. As protein: CASSRDYQETQYF. The chain links TRBV19 to TRBJ2-5; weak D call: TRBD2 (6 bases). The CDR3 consists of 13 residues. V lost 4 bases, J lost 0 bases, and 6 bases lay in between. Per the germline V gene, CDR1 is LNHDA and CDR2 is SQIVND (reference sequence).

The chain couples TRBV10-1 to TRBJ2-5; TRBD2 matches at 8 bases. Germline assignment: CDR1 WNHNN and CDR2 SYGVQD (reference sequence). This CDR3 has 18 amino acids. The junction had 18 bases not matched to a gene; V was cut back by 5 bases and J by 4 bases. CDR3 region: CASSPFPSGSWFGETQYF. Here the CDR3 DNA reads TGCGCCAGCAGTCCATTCCCGAGCGGGAGTTGGTTCGGAGAGACCCAGTACTTC.

The rearrangement uses TRBV7-9 and TRBJ2-6; the D is unclear. Germline loops: CDR1 SEHNR, CDR2 FQNEAQ (reference sequence). The CDR3 has 15 amino acids. The germline V and J ends were trimmed by 5 bases and 0 bases, with 8 bases remaining between them. The chain's CDR3 is CASSLRSSGANVLTF. The CDR3 DNA reads TGTGCCAGCAGCCTCAGAAGCTCTGGGGCCAACGTCCTGACTTTC.

The chain couples TRBV27 to TRBJ1-1, with a possible D match to TRBD1 (6 bases). Trimming left V 5 bases short and J 8 bases short, with 12 bases between. Looked up from germline, CDR1 is MNHEY and CDR2 is SMNVEV (reference sequence). The CDR3 is 12 residues long. The CDR3 nucleotides are TGTGCCAGCAGTCCACTAACAGGGGAAGCTTTCTTT. Its protein product is CASSPLTGEAFF.

The chain is built from TRBV6-1 and TRBJ2-1, with 7 positions matching TRBD2. V lost 1 base, J lost 3 bases, and 9 bases stayed unmatched. The CDR3 covers 17 residues. Per germline, CDR1 MNHNS and CDR2 SASEGT. The CDR3 DNA reads TGTGCCAGCAGTGAAGTCGGGCTAGCGGCCCTCTACAATGAGCAGTTCTTC. Encoded protein: CASSEVGLAALYNEQFF.

The chain uses TRBV19 and TRBJ2-1, with 9 nucleotides matching TRBD1. J gave up 15 bases and V 7 bases, and 16 bases lay outside the gene matches. This CDR3 has 14 amino acids. The germline gives CDR1 LNHDA, CDR2 SQIVND (reference sequence). The CDR3 nucleotides are TGTGCCAGTACCCCGGACAGGGGATCTGGTATAGGGTTCTTC. As protein: CASTPDRGSGIGFF.

The chain links TRBV5-6 to TRBJ2-1; D possibly corresponds to TRBD2 (5 bases). CDR1 and CDR2 (germline): SGHDT, YYEEEE. V gave up 4 bases and J gave up 6 bases, with 11 bases separating them. This CDR3 contains 13 residues. The CDR3 spells CASSEVGGNEQFF. In DNA form, the CDR3 reads TGTGCCAGCAGCGAAGTCGGAGGCAATGAGCAGTTCTTC.

This clone is a singleton in its sample. The chain has TRBV6-5 and TRBJ2-5, with 7 bases lining up with TRBD1. Germline CDR1 MNHEY, CDR2 SVGAGI. V lost 11 bases and J lost 4; bases outside the gene matches: 7. The CDR3 loop spans 12 amino acids. CDR3 loop: CAASTGPETQYF. DNA for the CDR3: TGTGCCGCTTCGACAGGGCCAGAGACCCAGTACTTC.

The chain combines TRBV7-2 with TRBJ2-7; TRBD2 agrees at 7 bases. The CDR3 has 14 amino acids. Trimming cost V 3 bases and J 4 bases; bases outside gene matches: 6. Germline V gives CDR1 SGHTA, CDR2 FQGNSA. CDR3: CASSFSSGTYEQYF. The CDR3 DNA reads TGTGCCAGCAGCTTCTCTAGCGGTACTTACGAGCAGTACTTC.

The V and J genes are TRBV7-9 and TRBJ1-1; D might be TRBD1 (5 bases). The V end lost 6 bases, the J end lost 5 bases, and 13 bases lay between the germline ends. Germline V gives CDR1 SEHNR, CDR2 FQNEAQ (reference sequence). The CDR3 is made up of 13 amino acids. Here the CDR3 DNA reads TGTGCCAGCAGTCTCAGGCGGGGGACTGAAGCTTTCTTT. Translating gives CASSLRRGTEAFF.

The chain uses TRBV30 and TRBJ1-2, with D unresolved. The length of the CDR3 is 11 residues. The germline V and J ends were trimmed by 2 bases and 8 bases, with 9 bases remaining between them. CDR1 and CDR2 from the germline V gene are GTSNPN and SVGIG (reference sequence). DNA of the CDR3: TGTGCCTGGAGTCTGGCAGGAGGCTACACCTTC. Encoded protein: CAWSLAGGYTF.

This clone turned up a few times. The chain is built from TRBV9 and TRBJ2-1; 12 bases align to TRBD2. The ends lost 4 bases at V and 7 bases at J; junction bases unmatched: 3. The CDR3 has 14 residues. Germline V gene sequence: CDR1 SGDLS, CDR2 YYNGEE. CDR3: CASSRTSGKNEQFF. CDR3 nucleotides: TGTGCCAGCAGCCGGACTAGCGGGAAGAATGAGCAGTTCTTC.

The CDR3 loop reads CASSFLLTSNEQFF. Written as DNA, the CDR3 is TGTGCCAGCAGTTTCTTACTAACTTCCAATGAGCAGTTCTTC. The genes are TRBV27 and TRBJ2-1; D ambiguous. This CDR3 spans 14 amino acids. V was trimmed by 3 bases and J by 6 bases, leaving 12 bases between them. Germline V gene lookup returns CDR1 MNHEY and CDR2 SMNVEV (reference sequence).